The present entry profiles one T cell receptor beta chain with its context. These data are taken from a study of blood T cell repertoires in COVID-19. Across the study: There were acute and convalescent COVID-19 samples, and they came from the United States, Italy and Spain. T cells, B-cell-depleted T cells, or PBMCs supplied cDNA or gDNA.

Per the original methods: Nucleated cell number was recorded as an estimate derived from reference gene primer amplification. TCRdb's table, derived via immunoSEQ multiplex PCR, lists solely in-frame clones and lacks some. For V, J and clone size, that table is used; D and trimming come from the DNA. The table shows about 180,000 clones, with approximately 88% occurring only once. The length of the CDR3 is 13 residues. Germline V gene lookup returns CDR1 MNHNS and CDR2 SASEGT. V lost 2 bases, J lost 0 bases, and 4 bases lay in between. Seattle's enrolled individuals joined amid active infection and were then monitored longitudinally.

Sequenced input: peripheral blood. This chain connects TRBV6-1 to TRBJ1-2; D unresolved. The origin of this receptor is a woman aged 40-49 years with COVID-19, enrolled during active disease. DNA for the CDR3: TGTGCCAGCAGTGAACCGGCTAACTATGGCTACACCTTC. Its translation: CASSEPANYGYTF.